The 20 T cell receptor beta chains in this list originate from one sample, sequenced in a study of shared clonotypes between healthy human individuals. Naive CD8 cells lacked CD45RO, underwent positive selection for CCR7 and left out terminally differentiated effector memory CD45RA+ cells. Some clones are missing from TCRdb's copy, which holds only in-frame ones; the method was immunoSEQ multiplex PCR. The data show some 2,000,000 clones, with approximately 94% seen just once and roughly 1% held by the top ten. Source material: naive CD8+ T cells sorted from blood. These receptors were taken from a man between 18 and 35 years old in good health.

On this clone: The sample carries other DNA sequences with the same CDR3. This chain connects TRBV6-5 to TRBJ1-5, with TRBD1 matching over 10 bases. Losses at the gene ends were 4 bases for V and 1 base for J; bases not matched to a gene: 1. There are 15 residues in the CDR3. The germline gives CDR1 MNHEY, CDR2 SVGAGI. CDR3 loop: CASSLTGGSNQPQHF. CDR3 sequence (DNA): TGTGCCAGCAGTTTGACAGGGGGCAGCAATCAGCCCCAGCATTTT.

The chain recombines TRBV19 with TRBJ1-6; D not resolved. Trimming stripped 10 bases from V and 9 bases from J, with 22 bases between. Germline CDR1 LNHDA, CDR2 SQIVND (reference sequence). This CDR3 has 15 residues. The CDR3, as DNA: TGTGCCACCCGGGATGGGCCCGCTTACGGTTCACCCCTCCACTTT. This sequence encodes CATRDGPAYGSPLHF.

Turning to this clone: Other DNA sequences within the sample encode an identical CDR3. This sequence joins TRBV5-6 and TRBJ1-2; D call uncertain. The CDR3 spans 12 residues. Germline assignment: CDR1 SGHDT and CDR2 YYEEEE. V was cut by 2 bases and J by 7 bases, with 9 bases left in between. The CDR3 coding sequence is TGTGCCAGCAGCTTAGAGGGCAGTGGCTACACCTTC. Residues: CASSLEGSGYTF. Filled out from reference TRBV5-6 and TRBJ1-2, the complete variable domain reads DAGVTQSPTHLIKTRGQQVTLRCSPKSGHDTVSWYQQALGQGPQFIFQYYEEEERQRGNFPDRFSGHQFPNYSSELNVNALLLGDSALYLCASSLEGSGYTFGSGTRLTVV.

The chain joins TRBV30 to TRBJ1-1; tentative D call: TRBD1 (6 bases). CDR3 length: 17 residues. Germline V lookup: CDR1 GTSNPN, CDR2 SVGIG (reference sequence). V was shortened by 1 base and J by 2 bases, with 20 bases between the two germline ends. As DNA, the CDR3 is TGTGCCTGGAGTGCCGCATATAATCGAGGGGGAAACACTGAAGCTTTCTTT. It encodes CAWSAAYNRGGNTEAFF.

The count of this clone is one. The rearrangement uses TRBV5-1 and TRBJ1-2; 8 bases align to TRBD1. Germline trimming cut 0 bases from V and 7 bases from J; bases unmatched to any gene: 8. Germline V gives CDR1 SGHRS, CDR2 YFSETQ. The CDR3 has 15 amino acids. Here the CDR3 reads CASSLERQGFFGYTF. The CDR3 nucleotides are TGCGCCAGCAGCTTGGAGAGACAGGGGTTTTTTGGCTACACCTTC.

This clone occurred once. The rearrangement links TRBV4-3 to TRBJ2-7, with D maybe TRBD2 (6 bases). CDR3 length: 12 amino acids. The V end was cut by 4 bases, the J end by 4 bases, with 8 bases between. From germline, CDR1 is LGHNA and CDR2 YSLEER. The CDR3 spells CASSLLAYEQYF. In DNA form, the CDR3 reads TGCGCCAGCAGCCTACTAGCTTACGAGCAGTACTTC.

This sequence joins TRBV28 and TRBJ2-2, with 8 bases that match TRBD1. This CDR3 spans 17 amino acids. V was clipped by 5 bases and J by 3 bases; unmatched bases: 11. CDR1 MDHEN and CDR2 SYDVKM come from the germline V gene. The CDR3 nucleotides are TGTGCCAGCAGTCCGACAGGGGTTGGAGCCTACACCGGGGAGCTGTTTTTT. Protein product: CASSPTGVGAYTGELFF.

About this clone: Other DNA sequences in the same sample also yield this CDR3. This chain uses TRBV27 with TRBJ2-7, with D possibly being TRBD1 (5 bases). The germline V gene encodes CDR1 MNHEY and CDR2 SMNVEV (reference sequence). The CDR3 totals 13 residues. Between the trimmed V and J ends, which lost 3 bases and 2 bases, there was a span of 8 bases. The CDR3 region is CASSLAGTYEQYF. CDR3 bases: TGTGCCAGCAGTTTGGCAGGGACCTACGAGCAGTACTTC.

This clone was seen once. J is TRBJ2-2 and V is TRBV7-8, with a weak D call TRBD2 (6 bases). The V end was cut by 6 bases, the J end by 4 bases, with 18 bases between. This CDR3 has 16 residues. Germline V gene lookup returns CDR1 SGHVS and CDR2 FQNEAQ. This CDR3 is CASRPSALPLTGELFF. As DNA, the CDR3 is TGTGCCAGCAGACCTAGCGCCCTGCCCCTCACCGGGGAGCTGTTTTTT.

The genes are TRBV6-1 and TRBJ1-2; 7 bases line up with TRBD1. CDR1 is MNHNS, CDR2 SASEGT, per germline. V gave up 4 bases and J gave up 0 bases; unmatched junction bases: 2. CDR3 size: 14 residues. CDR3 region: CASSVGQSNYGYTF. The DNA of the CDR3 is TGTGCCAGCAGTGTGGGACAGTCTAACTATGGCTACACCTTC.

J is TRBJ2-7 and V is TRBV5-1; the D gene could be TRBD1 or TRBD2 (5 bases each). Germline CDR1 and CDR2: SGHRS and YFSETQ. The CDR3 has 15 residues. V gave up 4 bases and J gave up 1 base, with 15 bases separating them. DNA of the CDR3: TGCGCCAGCAGCGAATACCCCGGGACGTCCTACGAGCAGTACTTC. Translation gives CASSEYPGTSYEQYF.

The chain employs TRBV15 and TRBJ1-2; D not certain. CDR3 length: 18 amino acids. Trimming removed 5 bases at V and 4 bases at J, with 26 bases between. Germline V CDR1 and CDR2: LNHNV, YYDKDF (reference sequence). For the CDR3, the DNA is TGTGCCACCAGCCCCCGCCCCTTCGGCCCCGAGGATGCCTATGGCTACACCTTC. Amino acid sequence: CATSPRPFGPEDAYGYTF.

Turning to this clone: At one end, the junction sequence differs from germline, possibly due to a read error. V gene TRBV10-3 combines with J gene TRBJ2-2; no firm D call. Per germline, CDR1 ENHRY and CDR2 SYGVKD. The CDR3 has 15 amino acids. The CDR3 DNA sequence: TGTGCCATCAGAGAGTCTTTGGCGAGCGTCGGGGAGCTGTTTTTT. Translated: CAIRESLASVGELFF.

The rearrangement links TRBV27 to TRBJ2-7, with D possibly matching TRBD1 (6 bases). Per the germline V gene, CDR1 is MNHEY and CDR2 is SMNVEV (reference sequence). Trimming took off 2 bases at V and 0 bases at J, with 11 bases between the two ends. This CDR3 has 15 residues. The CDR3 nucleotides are TGTGCCAGCAGTTTAGCGGCAGGGGTCTCCTACGAGCAGTACTTC. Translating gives CASSLAAGVSYEQYF.

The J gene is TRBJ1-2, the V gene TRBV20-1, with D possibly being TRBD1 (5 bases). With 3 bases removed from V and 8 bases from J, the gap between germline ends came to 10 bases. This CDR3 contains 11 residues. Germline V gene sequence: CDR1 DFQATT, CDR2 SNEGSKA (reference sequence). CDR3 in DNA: TGCAGTGCTAGCCAGGGTGCCGGCTACACCTTC. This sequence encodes CSASQGAGYTF.

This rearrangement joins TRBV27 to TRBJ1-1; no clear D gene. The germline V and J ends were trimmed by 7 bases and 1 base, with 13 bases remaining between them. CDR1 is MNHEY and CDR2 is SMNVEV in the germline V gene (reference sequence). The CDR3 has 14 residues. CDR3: CASKLGEGNTEAFF. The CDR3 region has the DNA TGTGCCAGCAAACTAGGCGAGGGGAACACTGAAGCTTTCTTT.

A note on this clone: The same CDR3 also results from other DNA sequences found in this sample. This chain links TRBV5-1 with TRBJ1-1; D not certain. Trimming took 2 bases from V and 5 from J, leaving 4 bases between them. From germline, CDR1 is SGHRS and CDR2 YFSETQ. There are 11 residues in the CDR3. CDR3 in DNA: TGCGCCAGCAGCTTCGGGACTGAAGCTTTCTTT. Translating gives CASSFGTEAFF.

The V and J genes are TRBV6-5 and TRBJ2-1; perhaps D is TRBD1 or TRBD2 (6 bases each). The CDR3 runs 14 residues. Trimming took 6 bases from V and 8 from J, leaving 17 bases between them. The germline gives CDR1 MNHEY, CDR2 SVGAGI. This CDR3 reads CASSPYGGQDEQFF. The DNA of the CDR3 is TGTGCCAGCAGCCCTTATGGGGGGCAAGATGAGCAGTTCTTC.

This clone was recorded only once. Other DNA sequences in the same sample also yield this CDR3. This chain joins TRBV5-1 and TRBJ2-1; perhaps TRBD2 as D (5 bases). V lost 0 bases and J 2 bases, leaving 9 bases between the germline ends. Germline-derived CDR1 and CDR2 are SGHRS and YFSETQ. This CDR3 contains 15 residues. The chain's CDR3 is CASSLVGGPYNEQFF. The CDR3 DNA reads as TGCGCCAGCAGCTTGGTAGGAGGCCCCTACAATGAGCAGTTCTTC.

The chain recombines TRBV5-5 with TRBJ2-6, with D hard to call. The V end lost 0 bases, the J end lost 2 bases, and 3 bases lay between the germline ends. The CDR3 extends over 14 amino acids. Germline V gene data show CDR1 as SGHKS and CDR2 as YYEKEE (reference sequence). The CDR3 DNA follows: TGTGCCAGCAGCTTGGGGCCTGGGGCCAACGTCCTGACTTTC. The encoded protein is CASSLGPGANVLTF.